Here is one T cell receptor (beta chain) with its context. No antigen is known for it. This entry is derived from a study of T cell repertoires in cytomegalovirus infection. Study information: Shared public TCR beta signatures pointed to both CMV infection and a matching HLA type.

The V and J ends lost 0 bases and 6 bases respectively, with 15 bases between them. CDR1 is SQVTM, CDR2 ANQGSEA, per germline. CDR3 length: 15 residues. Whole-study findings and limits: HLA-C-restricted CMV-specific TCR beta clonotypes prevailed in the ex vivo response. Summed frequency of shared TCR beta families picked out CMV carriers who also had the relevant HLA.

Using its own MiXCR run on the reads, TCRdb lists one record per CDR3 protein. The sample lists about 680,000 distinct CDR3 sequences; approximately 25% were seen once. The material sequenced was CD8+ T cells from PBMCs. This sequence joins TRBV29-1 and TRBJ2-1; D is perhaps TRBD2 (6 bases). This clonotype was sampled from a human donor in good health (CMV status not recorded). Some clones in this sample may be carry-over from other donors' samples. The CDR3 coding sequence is TGCAGCGTTGAAGAGGTAAGGGAGGAGTCCAATGAGCAGTTCTTC. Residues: CSVEEVREESNEQFF.